This T cell receptor (beta chain) comes out of a study of T cell responses to AZD1222 COVID-19 vaccine. Study information: Second-dose recipients at about 4 or about 12 weeks were treated as one pooled group. Regarding the study as a whole: Repertoires were obtained solely post-peak T cell response. The donor group comprised mostly white British people and more females; the analysis possibly underestimated clonal diversity. Just 5 to 7 AZD1222 recipients were seropositive at baseline.

Only in-frame clones appear in the TCRdb table, and some are missing; sequencing was by immunoSEQ multiplex PCR. The sample holds roughly 100,000 clones, roughly nine tenths seen once. As regards this clone: The antigen remains undetermined.

CDR1 is MRHNA, CDR2 SNTAGT, per germline. V shed 2 bases and J shed 0 bases, with 14 bases lying between them. CDR3 length equals 17 residues. The sample consisted of peripheral blood, taken on day 0 of AZD1222 vaccination. The gene calls are TRBV6-4 and TRBJ1-5; D unclear. This clonotype was sampled from an adult in good health. The CDR3 loop is CASSDPIVIPSNQPQHF. In DNA, the CDR3 is TGTGCCAGCAGTGACCCAATTGTCATTCCTAGCAATCAGCCCCAGCATTTT.